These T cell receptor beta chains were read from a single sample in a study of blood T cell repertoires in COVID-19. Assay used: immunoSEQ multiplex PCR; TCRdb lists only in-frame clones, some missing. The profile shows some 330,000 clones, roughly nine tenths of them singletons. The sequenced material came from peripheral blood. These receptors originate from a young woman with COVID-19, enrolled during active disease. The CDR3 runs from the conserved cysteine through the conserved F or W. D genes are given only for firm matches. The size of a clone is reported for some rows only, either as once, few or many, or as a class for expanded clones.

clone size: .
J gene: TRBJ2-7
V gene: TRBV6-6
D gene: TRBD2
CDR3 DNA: TGTGCCAGCAGTCTAGGTTTGGGACTAGCGGGGGGTCGCTCCTACGAGCAGTACTTC
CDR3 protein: CASSLGLGLAGGRSYEQYF

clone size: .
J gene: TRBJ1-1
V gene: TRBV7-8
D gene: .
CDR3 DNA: TGTGCCAGCAGCCCTACGCTCTCTACAGTGAACACTGAAGCTTTCTTT
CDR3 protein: CASSPTLSTVNTEAFF

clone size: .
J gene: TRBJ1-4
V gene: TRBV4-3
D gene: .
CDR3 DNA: TGCGCCAGCAGCCAAGTCCCGGGACAAAATGAAAAACTGTTTTTT
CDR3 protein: CASSQVPGQNEKLFF

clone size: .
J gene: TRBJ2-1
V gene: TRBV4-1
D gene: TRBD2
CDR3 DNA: TGCGCCAGCAGCCAGCATGGACTAGGGGTCAATGAGCAGTTCTTC
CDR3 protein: CASSQHGLGVNEQFF

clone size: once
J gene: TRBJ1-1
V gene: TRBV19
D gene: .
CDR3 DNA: TGTGCCAGTAGTATGAGTGAGTACACTGAAGCTTTCTTT
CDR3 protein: CASSMSEYTEAFF

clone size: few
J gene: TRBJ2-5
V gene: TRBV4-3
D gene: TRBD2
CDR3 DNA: TGCGCCAGCAGCCAAGGCAATTCTGCTAGCGGGGGGGCAGAGACCCAGTACTTC
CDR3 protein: CASSQGNSASGGAETQYF

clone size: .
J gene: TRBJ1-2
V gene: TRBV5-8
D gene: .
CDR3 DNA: TGTGCCAGCAGCTTCGGGGGGGCTGGCTACACCTTC
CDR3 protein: CASSFGGAGYTF

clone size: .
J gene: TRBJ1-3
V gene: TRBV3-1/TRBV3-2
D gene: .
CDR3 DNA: TGTGCCAGCACCTCGGGGGCTGGAAACACCATATATTTT
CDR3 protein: CASTSGAGNTIYF

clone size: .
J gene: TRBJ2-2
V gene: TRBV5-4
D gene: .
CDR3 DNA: TGTGCCAGCAGCGTACAGGAGTACACCGGGGAGCTGTTTTTT
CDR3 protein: CASSVQEYTGELFF

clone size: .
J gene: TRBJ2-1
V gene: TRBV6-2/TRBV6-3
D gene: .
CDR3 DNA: TGTGCCAGCAGCAAGACTTATGAGCAGTTCTTC
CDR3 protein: CASSKTYEQFF

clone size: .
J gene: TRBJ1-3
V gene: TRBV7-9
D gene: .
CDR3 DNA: TGTGCCAGCAGCTCGGACAGTTTCTCTGGAAACACCATATATTTT
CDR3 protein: CASSSDSFSGNTIYF

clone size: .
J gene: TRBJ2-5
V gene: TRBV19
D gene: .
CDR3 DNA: TGTGCCAGCCGGGACACAAACCAAGAGACCCAGTACTTC
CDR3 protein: CASRDTNQETQYF

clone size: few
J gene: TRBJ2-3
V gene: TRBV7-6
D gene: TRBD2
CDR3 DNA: TGTGCCAGCAGCTTAGGTGCAGCGGGGGGCACAGATACGCAGTATTTT
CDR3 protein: CASSLGAAGGTDTQYF

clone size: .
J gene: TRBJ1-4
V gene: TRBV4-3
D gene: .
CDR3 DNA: TGCGCCAGCAGCCAAGTACTGGCAACTAATGAAAAACTGTTTTTT
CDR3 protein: CASSQVLATNEKLFF

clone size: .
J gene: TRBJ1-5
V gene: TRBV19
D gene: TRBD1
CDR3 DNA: TGTGCCAGTAGCCCCCACCGGGACAGCCTCAATCAGCCCCAGCATTTT
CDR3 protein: CASSPHRDSLNQPQHF

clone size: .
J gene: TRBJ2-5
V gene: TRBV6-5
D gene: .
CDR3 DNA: TGTGCCAGCAGTTACTCGCCGGGACACGAGACCCAGTACTTC
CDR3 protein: CASSYSPGHETQYF

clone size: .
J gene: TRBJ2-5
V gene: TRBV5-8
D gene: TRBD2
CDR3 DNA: TGTGCCAGCAGCTCAGGCAGAAGACTAGCGGGGGGACGAGAGACCCAGTACTTC
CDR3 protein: CASSSGRRLAGGRETQYF

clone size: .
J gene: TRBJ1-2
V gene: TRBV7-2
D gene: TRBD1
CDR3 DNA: TGTGCCAGCAGCTTAGATAACAGGGGGCTAAGCAAGGGCTACACCTTC
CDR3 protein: CASSLDNRGLSKGYTF

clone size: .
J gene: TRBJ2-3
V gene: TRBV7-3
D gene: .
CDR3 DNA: TGTGCCAGCAGCTCGTCGGGGTGGACAGATACGCAGTATTTT
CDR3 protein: CASSSSGWTDTQYF

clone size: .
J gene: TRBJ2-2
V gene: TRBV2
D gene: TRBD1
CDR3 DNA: TGTGCCAGCACGTGGGGACAGGGGTACACCGGGGAGCTGTTTTTT
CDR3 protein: CASTWGQGYTGELFF

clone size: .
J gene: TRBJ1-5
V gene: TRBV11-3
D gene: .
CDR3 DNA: TGTGCCAGCAGCATGGGGACTGGTCAGCCCCAGCATTTT
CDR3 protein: CASSMGTGQPQHF

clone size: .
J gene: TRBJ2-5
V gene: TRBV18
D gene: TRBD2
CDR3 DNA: TGTGCCAGCTCACCAGGGTCTAGCGGGGTCCAAGAGACCCAGTACTTC
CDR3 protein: CASSPGSSGVQETQYF

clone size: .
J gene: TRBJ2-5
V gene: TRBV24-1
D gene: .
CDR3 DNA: TGTGCCACCAGTGATTTGGGGGGGGCAGAGACCCAGTACTTC
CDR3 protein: CATSDLGGAETQYF

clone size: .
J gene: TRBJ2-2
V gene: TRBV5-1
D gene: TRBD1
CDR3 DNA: TGCGCCAGCAGCCGTGGGACAGGGGGCACCGGGGAGCTGTTTTTT
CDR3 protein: CASSRGTGGTGELFF

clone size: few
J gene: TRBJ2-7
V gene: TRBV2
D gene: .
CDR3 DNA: TGTGCCAGCCTTCTGGGCAGCCGAAAGGACGAGCAGTACTTC
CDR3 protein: CASLLGSRKDEQYF

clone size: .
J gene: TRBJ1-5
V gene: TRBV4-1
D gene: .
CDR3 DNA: TGCGCCAGCAGCCAATTCCCTGGGGGCAGGAATCAGCCCCAGCATTTT
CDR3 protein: CASSQFPGGRNQPQHF

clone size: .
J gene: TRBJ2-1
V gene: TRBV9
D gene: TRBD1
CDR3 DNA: TGTGCCAGCAGCTCGACAGGGCTACCCTACAATGAGCAGTTCTTC
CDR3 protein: CASSSTGLPYNEQFF

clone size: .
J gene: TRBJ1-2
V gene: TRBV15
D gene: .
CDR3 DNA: TGTGCCACCAGCAGAGATGTCCGGGAAGGCTATGGCTACACCTTC
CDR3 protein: CATSRDVREGYGYTF

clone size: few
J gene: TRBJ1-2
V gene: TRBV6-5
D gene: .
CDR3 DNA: TGTGCCAGCCATGACAGAAGCCTCTATGGCTACACCTTC
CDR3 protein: CASHDRSLYGYTF

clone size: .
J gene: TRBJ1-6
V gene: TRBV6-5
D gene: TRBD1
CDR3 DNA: TGTGCCAGCAGCGACAGGGACGGCCCCCTCCACTTT
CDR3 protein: CASSDRDGPLHF

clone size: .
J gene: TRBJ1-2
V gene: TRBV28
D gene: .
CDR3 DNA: TGTGCCAGCAGTTCCCGACATATCGGCTACACCTTC
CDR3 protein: CASSSRHIGYTF

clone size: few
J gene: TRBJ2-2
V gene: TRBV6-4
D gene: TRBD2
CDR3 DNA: TGTGCCAGCAGTGGGACTAGCGGGGGATCCACCGGGGAGCTGTTTTTT
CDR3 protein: CASSGTSGGSTGELFF

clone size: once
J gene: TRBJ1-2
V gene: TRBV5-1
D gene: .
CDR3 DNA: TGCGCCAGCAGCTTGGACGGAGGATATGGCTACACCTTC
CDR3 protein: CASSLDGGYGYTF

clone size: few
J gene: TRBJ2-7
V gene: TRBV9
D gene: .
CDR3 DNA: TGTGCCAGCAGCGTAGGGGAGGGACACGCGTACGAGCAGTACTTC
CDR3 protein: CASSVGEGHAYEQYF

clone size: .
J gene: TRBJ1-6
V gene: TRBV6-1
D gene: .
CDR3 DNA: TGTGCCAGCAGTGGCCCGAGGGATACCTATAATTCACCCCTCCACTTT
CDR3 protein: CASSGPRDTYNSPLHF

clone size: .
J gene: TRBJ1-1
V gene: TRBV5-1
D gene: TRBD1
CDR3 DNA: TGCGCCAGCAGCTTATACAGGGGCGGCGCTGAAGCTTTCTTT
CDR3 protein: CASSLYRGGAEAFF

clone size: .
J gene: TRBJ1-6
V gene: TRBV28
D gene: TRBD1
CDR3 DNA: TGTGCCACCAGGGACAGGGGGGCCTCACCCCTCCACTTT
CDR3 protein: CATRDRGASPLHF

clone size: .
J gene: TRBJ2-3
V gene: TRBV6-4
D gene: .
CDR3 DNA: TGTGCCAGTAGCCTAAATTATCACACAGATACGCAGTATTTT
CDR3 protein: CASSLNYHTDTQYF

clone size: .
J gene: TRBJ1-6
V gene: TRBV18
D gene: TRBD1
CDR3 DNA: TGTGCCAGCTCACTACAGGGGGCCGGGGTGAATTCACCCCTCCACTTT
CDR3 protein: CASSLQGAGVNSPLHF

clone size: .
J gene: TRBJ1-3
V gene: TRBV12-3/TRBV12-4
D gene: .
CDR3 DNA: TGTGCCAGCAGTGCGGCCACGGACACCATATATTTT
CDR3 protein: CASSAATDTIYF

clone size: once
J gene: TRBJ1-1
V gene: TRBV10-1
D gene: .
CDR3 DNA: TGCGCCAGCAGTGAGTACAGGGCCACTGAAGCTTTCTTT
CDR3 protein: CASSEYRATEAFF

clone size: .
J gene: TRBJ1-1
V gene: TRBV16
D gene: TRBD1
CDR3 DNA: TGTGCCAGCAGCCAGGCGGGACAGGCACCTATGAACACTGAAGCTTTCTTT
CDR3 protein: CASSQAGQAPMNTEAFF

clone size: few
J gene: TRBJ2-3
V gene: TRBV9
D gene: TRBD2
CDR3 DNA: TGTGCCAGCAGCGTAGTACTAGCGGGTTCAGGGGATACGCAGTATTTT
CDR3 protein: CASSVVLAGSGDTQYF

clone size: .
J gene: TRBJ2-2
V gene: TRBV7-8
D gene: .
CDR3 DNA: TGTGCCAGCAGCGTACGGGGTCTTTCGGGGACCGGGGAGCTGTTTTTT
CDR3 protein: CASSVRGLSGTGELFF

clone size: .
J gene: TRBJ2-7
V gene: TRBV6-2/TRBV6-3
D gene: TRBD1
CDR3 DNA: TGTGCCAGCAGTTATCAGGGGGCTGGAGAGCAGTACTTC
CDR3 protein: CASSYQGAGEQYF

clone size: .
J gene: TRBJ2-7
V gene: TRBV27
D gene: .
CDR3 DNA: TGTGCCAGCAGTCCTAGCTCCTACGAGCAGTACTTC
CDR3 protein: CASSPSSYEQYF

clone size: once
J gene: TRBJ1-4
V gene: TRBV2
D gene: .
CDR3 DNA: TGTGCCAGCAGCGACGCAGGGTTCACTAATGAAAAACTGTTTTTT
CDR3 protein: CASSDAGFTNEKLFF

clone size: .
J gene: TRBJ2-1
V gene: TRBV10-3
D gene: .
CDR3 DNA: TGTGCCATCAGTGATAGACTAGACAATGAGCAGTTCTTC
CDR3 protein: CAISDRLDNEQFF

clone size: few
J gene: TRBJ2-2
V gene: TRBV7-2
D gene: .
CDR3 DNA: TGTGCCAGCAGCTTACATCAAACCGGGGAGCTGTTTTTT
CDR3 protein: CASSLHQTGELFF

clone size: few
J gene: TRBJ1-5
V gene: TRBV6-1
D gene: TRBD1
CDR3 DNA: TGTGCCAGCAGTGCTACAGGGGGCGCCGGCAATCAGCCCCAGCATTTT
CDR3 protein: CASSATGGAGNQPQHF

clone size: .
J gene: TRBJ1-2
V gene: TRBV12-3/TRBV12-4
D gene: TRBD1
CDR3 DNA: TGTGCCAGCAGTGGGGACAGAAACTATGGCTACACCTTC
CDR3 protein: CASSGDRNYGYTF

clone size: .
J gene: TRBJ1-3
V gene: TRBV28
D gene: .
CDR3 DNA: TGTGCCAGCAGCGGGGCAGGGGATGGAAACACCATATATTTT
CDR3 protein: CASSGAGDGNTIYF

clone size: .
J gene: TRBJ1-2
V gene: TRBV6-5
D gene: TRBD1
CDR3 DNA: TGTGCCAGCAGTTACCTCGGACAGGGGAATGGCTACACCTTC
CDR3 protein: CASSYLGQGNGYTF

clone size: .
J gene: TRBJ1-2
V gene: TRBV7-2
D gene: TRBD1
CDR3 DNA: TGTGCCAGCAGCTTGGGGAGACAGGGGGAGGGCTACACCTTC
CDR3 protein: CASSLGRQGEGYTF

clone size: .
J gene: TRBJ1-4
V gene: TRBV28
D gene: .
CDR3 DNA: TGTGCCAGCATCTTAACGGGAGGGGCCTGGGATGAAAAACTGTTTTTT
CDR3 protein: CASILTGGAWDEKLFF

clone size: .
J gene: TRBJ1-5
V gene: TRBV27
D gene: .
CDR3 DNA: TGTGCCAGCAGTTTATTTCCGGTCAGCAATCAGCCCCAGCATTTT
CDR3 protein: CASSLFPVSNQPQHF

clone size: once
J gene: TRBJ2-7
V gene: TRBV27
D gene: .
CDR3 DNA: TGTGCCAGCAGTTTGGTGGGTTCAGGGGCATACGAGCAGTACTTC
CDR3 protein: CASSLVGSGAYEQYF

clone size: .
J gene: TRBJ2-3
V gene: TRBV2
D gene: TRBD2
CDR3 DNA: TGTGCCATCACTAGCGGGGGCACAGATACGCAGTATTTT
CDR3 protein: CAITSGGTDTQYF

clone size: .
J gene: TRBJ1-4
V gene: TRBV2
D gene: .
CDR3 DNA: TGTGCCAGCTATCAGCTGGGGGGTGGAAGGGAAAAACTGTTTTTT
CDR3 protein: CASYQLGGGREKLFF

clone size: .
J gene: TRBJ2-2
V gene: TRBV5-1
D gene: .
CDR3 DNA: TGCGCCAGCAGTCCCACTATCGGCGGGGAGCTGTTTTTT
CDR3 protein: CASSPTIGGELFF